What follows are 27 T cell receptor beta chains derived from one specimen sequenced in a study of Ad26.COV2.S vaccination and SARS-CoV-2 variants. The protocol was immunoSEQ multiplex PCR, while the TCRdb copy is restricted to in-frame clones and leaves out a portion. The data hold around 140,000 clones, with roughly 90% observed a single time. Sample: peripheral blood, taken after recovery from COVID-19. Receptor source: a human donor who had recovered from COVID-19.

The sample holds a few counts of this clone. The DNA of the CDR3 is TGTGCCAGCAGCTTGCCTCGAGAAGGCAATGGCTACACCTTC. This gives the protein CASSLPREGNGYTF. The chain has TRBV5-4 and TRBJ1-2, with D unclear. V lost 1 base and J 6 bases, leaving 13 bases between the germline ends. Germline loops: CDR1 SGHNT, CDR2 YYREEE (reference sequence). The CDR3 is 14 amino acids.

The V call is TRBV7-6, the J call TRBJ1-1; possible D gene TRBD1, 5 bases. There are 12 residues in the CDR3. The V gene lost 6 bases and the J gene lost 8 bases, with 13 bases spanning the gap. From germline, CDR1 is SGHVS and CDR2 FNYEAQ. CDR3 sequence reads: CASREPGTEAFF. In nucleotides, the CDR3 is TGTGCCAGCAGGGAACCCGGGACGGAAGCTTTCTTT.

The V gene is TRBV27, the J gene TRBJ2-3; TRBD2 matches 8 bases. CDR3 length: 17 residues. J was trimmed by 0 bases and V by 5 bases; bases with no gene match: 10. Looked up from germline, CDR1 is MNHEY and CDR2 is SMNVEV (reference sequence). CDR3 in amino acids: CASSILSGEYSTDTQYF. In DNA, the CDR3 is TGTGCCAGCAGTATCCTTAGCGGGGAGTACAGCACAGATACGCAGTATTTT.

This clone occurred a few times. The rearrangement uses TRBV15 and TRBJ1-1; D remains ambiguous. The V gene lost 3 bases and the J gene lost 4 bases, with 12 bases spanning the gap. From germline, CDR1 is LNHNV and CDR2 YYDKDF (reference sequence). The CDR3 has 14 residues. The CDR3 loop reads CATSRDGRTTEAFF. In DNA, the CDR3 is TGTGCCACCAGCAGGGATGGACGTACCACTGAAGCTTTCTTT.

The V and J genes are TRBV6-2 or TRBV6-3 and TRBJ2-3; D assignment may be TRBD1 or TRBD2 (5 bases each). Deletions cut 2 bases from V and 8 bases from J, with 17 bases between. The CDR3 spans 15 residues. The germline gives CDR1 MNHEY, CDR2 SVGEGT. CDR3 DNA: TGTGCCAGCAGTTACGGCGGACATCGGGGTGGTACGCAGTATTTT. This codes for CASSYGGHRGGTQYF.

V and J are TRBV6-1 and TRBJ2-7; D is uncertain. Germline V lookup: CDR1 MNHNS, CDR2 SASEGT. CDR3 size: 13 residues. Deletions cut 2 bases from V and 3 bases from J, with 8 bases between. The CDR3 sequence is CASSESLNYEQYF. CDR3 sequence (DNA): TGTGCCAGCAGTGAAAGCCTCAACTACGAGCAGTACTTC.

The J gene is TRBJ1-6, the V gene TRBV7-2; D might be TRBD1 (6 bases). Trimming pared 5 bases from V and 7 bases from J, leaving 12 bases between. CDR1 and CDR2 from the germline V gene are SGHTA and FQGNSA. CDR3 length: 14 amino acids. CDR3 DNA sequence: TGTGCCAGCAGCCCGGGACAACCGAATTCACCCCTCCACTTT. The encoded protein is CASSPGQPNSPLHF.

In this sample, this clone turned up a few times. This chain joins TRBV6-5 and TRBJ2-1; 8 bases agree with TRBD1. V shed 6 bases and J 5 bases; nucleotides not matched to a gene: 9. This CDR3 has 15 residues. Looked up from germline, CDR1 is MNHEY and CDR2 is SVGAGI. The CDR3 here is CASRYRGMADNEQFF. CDR3 nucleotide sequence: TGTGCCAGCAGATACAGGGGGATGGCCGACAATGAGCAGTTCTTC.

This sequence joins TRBV28 and TRBJ1-2; D not resolved. Trimming cost V 3 bases and J 6 bases, with 14 bases left between them. The CDR3 extends over 14 amino acids. The germline CDR1 and CDR2 sequences are MDHEN and SYDVKM. The CDR3 sequence: CASSLGILLHGYTF. CDR3 DNA sequence: TGTGCCAGCAGTTTGGGGATTCTCCTCCATGGCTACACCTTC.

The chain combines TRBV11-2 with TRBJ2-2; 7 bases map to TRBD1. Trimming removed 5 bases from V and 6 bases from J; junction bases left unmatched: 9. Germline V lookup: CDR1 SGHAT, CDR2 FQNNGV. The CDR3 contains 15 residues. The CDR3 loop is CASSPGTDYAGELFF. The CDR3 region has the DNA TGTGCCAGCAGCCCGGGGACAGACTATGCCGGGGAGCTGTTTTTT.

J is TRBJ2-3 and V is TRBV28; perhaps D is TRBD1 or TRBD2 (5 bases each). The V and J ends lost 5 bases and 6 bases respectively, with 15 bases between them. The CDR3 covers 14 residues. Germline V lookup: CDR1 MDHEN, CDR2 SYDVKM. This chain's CDR3 is CASSLPGSKDTQYF. The DNA for the CDR3 is TGTGCCAGCAGTCTTCCAGGGAGCAAGGATACGCAGTATTTT. Supplemented by reference TRBV28 and TRBJ2-3, the full variable domain reads DVKVTQSSRYLVKRTGEKVFLECVQDMDHENMFWYRQDPGLGLRLIYFSYDVKMKEKGDIPEGYSVSREKKERFSLILESASTNQTSMYLCASSLPGSKDTQYFGPGTRLTVL.

The chain combines TRBV15 with TRBJ1-6, with TRBD1 identical over 9 bases. The CDR3 runs to 14 residues. Germline V gene data show CDR1 as LNHNV and CDR2 as YYDKDF (reference sequence). Trimming removed 3 bases from V and 9 bases from J; junction bases left unmatched: 3. The CDR3 coding sequence is TGTGCCACCAGCAGGGGACAGGGAAGTTCACCCCTCCACTTT. Residues: CATSRGQGSSPLHF.

The rearrangement links TRBV12-3 or TRBV12-4 to TRBJ1-1; D is unclear. This CDR3 has 12 residues. Trimming took 6 bases from V and 5 from J, leaving 10 bases between them. This CDR3 is CASSTVGTEAFF. The CDR3 DNA reads TGTGCCAGCAGCACAGTTGGGACTGAAGCTTTCTTT.

V usage is TRBV6-5 and J usage is TRBJ2-7; D remains unclear. This CDR3 spans 15 amino acids. V lost 0 bases and J lost 0, with 9 bases in between. CDR1 and CDR2 from the germline V gene are MNHEY and SVGAGI. This CDR3 is CASSYSSRSSYEQYF. DNA of the CDR3: TGTGCCAGCAGTTACTCGAGTAGAAGCTCCTACGAGCAGTACTTC.

This chain links TRBV7-2 with TRBJ2-1; 8 bases are shared with TRBD1. J lost 12 bases, V lost 4 bases, and 11 bases had no gene match. Germline CDR1 reads SGHTA; CDR2 reads FQGNSA. This CDR3 contains 14 residues. In nucleotides, the CDR3 is TGTGCCAGCAGCTCCTCTGGGACAGGCTCTCGGCAGTTCTTC. This encodes CASSSSGTGSRQFF.

J is TRBJ1-2 and V is TRBV5-1; tentatively, D is TRBD1 (5 bases). This CDR3 has 14 amino acids. From germline, CDR1 is SGHRS and CDR2 YFSETQ. Trimming took 2 bases from V and 2 from J, leaving 10 bases between them. The CDR3 here is CASSLAGTNYGYTF. The CDR3 nucleotides are TGCGCCAGCAGCTTAGCCGGGACCAACTATGGCTACACCTTC.

The V call is TRBV7-2, the J call TRBJ1-4; D might be TRBD1 (6 bases). This CDR3 has 15 amino acids. V lost 2 bases, J lost 8 bases, and 15 bases lay in between. The germline V gene has CDR1 SGHTA and CDR2 FQGNSA. CDR3 sequence (DNA): TGTGCCAGCAGCTTATACCGGGGCCAGGGGGAAAAACTGTTTTTT. This encodes CASSLYRGQGEKLFF. The entire variable domain, with the rest obtained from reference TRBV7-2 and TRBJ1-4, is as follows: GAGVSQSPSNKVTEKGKDVELRCDPISGHTALYWYRQSLGQGLEFLIYFQGNSAPDKSGLPSDRFSAERTGGSVSTLTIQRTQQEDSAVYLCASSLYRGQGEKLFFGSGTQLSVL.

The table lists this clone with a count of one. The CDR3 DNA reads TGTGCCAGCAGTTTACACGCGACAGGGTTCCCCTCGAACACTGAAGCTTTCTTT. Translating gives CASSLHATGFPSNTEAFF. The gene calls are TRBV27 and TRBJ1-1, with TRBD1 matching over 7 bases. Germline CDR1 and CDR2: MNHEY and SMNVEV (reference sequence). CDR3 length equals 18 residues. V lost 2 bases to trimming and J lost 1 base; unmatched junction nucleotides: 13.

V is TRBV28 and J is TRBJ1-4, with D unresolved. Trimming removed 6 bases at V and 8 bases at J, with 16 bases between. CDR1 and CDR2 (germline): MDHEN, SYDVKM. The CDR3 totals 14 residues. The CDR3 nucleotides read TGTGCCAGCAGAGAAATCGGGAAAATCGAAAAACTGTTTTTT. As protein: CASREIGKIEKLFF.

The V and J genes are TRBV27 and TRBJ1-5; possible D gene TRBD1, 6 bases. The V gene lost 5 bases and the J gene lost 0 bases, with 11 bases spanning the gap. CDR3 length: 15 residues. Germline CDR1 and CDR2: MNHEY and SMNVEV (reference sequence). CDR3: CASSLGQNSNQPQHF. In nucleotides, the CDR3 is TGTGCCAGCAGTCTCGGACAGAATAGCAATCAGCCCCAGCATTTT.

The CDR3 sequence is CASSSLSGGRYNEQFF. The CDR3 bases are TGTGCCAGCAGTTCCCTTAGCGGGGGGAGGTACAATGAGCAGTTCTTC. The V and J genes are TRBV28 and TRBJ2-1; 10 nucleotides align to TRBD2. The trim removed 4 bases at V and 4 bases at J, leaving 7 bases unmatched. The CDR3 runs to 16 residues. Germline values: CDR1 MDHEN, CDR2 SYDVKM.

CDR3 nucleotide sequence: TGTGCCAGCAGCGAGTCGGGAGATACGCAGTATTTT. It specifies CASSESGDTQYF. The chain carries TRBV6-5 and TRBJ2-3; D is unresolved. Germline assignment: CDR1 MNHEY and CDR2 SVGAGI. V lost 6 bases and J lost 5, with 9 bases in between. The CDR3 totals 12 residues.

V usage is TRBV19 and J usage is TRBJ2-7; tentatively, D is TRBD1 or TRBD2 (5 bases each). V was pared by 1 base and J by 7 bases, with 17 bases between. The CDR3 is 15 residues long. CDR1 and CDR2 from the germline V gene are LNHDA and SQIVND (reference sequence). DNA for the CDR3: TGTGCCAGTAGTATAGGGATATCCGGGACGAGTGAGCAGTACTTC. It specifies CASSIGISGTSEQYF. Using reference TRBV19 and TRBJ2-7 for the parts outside the CDR3, the full variable domain is DGGITQSPKYLFRKEGQNVTLSCEQNLNHDAMYWYRQDPGQGLRLIYYSQIVNDFQKGDIAEGYSVSREKKESFPLTVTSAQKNPTAFYLCASSIGISGTSEQYFGPGTRLTVT.

The chain recombines TRBV7-9 with TRBJ2-5; the D is unclear. V lost 5 bases and J lost 0, with 7 bases in between. The CDR3 extends over 13 amino acids. Germline lookup yields CDR1 SEHNR and CDR2 FQNEAQ (reference sequence). CDR3 bases: TGTGCCAGCAGCCCAGGACACCAAGAGACCCAGTACTTC. Its protein is CASSPGHQETQYF.

The rearrangement uses TRBV7-6 and TRBJ2-7; 7 bases line up with TRBD1. V gave up 3 bases and J gave up 1 base; unmatched junction bases: 3. Per germline, CDR1 SGHVS and CDR2 FNYEAQ. The CDR3 runs 14 residues. The CDR3 DNA is TGTGCCAGCAGCTTTCGGGACAGATCCTACGAGCAGTACTTC. It codes for CASSFRDRSYEQYF.

This chain links TRBV10-3 with TRBJ2-5; 8 nucleotides match TRBD2. Germline CDR1 is ENHRY and CDR2 is SYGVKD. V lost 8 bases and J lost 5; bases outside the gene matches: 10. This CDR3 region has 14 residues. The CDR3: CAIGSAGDGETQYF. The CDR3 nucleotides are TGTGCCATCGGATCAGCGGGGGACGGGGAGACCCAGTACTTC.

The gene calls are TRBV19 and TRBJ1-5, with 8 bases that match TRBD1. CDR3 size: 15 residues. The J segment lost 2 bases and the V segment lost 7 bases, leaving 7 bases of the junction unmatched. The germline CDR1 and CDR2 sequences are LNHDA and SQIVND (reference sequence). The CDR3 here is CASKLTGVGNQPQHF. CDR3 DNA sequence: TGTGCCAGTAAATTGACAGGGGTGGGCAATCAGCCCCAGCATTTT.